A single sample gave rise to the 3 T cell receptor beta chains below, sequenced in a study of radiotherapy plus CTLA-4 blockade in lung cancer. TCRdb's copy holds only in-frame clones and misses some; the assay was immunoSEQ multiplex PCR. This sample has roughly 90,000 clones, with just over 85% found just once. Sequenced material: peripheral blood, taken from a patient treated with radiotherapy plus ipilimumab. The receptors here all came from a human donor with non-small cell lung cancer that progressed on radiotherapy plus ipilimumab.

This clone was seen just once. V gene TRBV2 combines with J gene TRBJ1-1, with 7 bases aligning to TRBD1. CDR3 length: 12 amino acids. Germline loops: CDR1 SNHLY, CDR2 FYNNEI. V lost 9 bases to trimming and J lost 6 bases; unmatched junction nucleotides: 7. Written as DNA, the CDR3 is TGTGCCAGACGACAGGGTCCTCCTGAAGCTTTCTTT. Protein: CARRQGPPEAFF.

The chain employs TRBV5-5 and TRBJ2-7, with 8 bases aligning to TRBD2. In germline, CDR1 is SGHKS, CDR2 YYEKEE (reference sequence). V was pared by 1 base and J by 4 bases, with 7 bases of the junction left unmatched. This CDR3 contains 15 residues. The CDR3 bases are TGTGCCAGCAGCTTGTCACTAGCGGATATTTACGAGCAGTACTTC. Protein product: CASSLSLADIYEQYF.

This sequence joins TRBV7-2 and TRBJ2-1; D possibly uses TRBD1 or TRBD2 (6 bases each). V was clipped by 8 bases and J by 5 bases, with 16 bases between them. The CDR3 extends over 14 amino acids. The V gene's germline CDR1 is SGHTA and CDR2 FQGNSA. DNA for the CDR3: TGTGCCAGCGTCCTCACAGGGAGGCACAATGAGCAGTTCTTC. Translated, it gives CASVLTGRHNEQFF.